The T cell receptor (beta chain) under discussion was sequenced for a study of blood T cell repertoires in COVID-19. Overall study: From T cells, B-cell-depleted T cells, or PBMCs came the material, which was cDNA or gDNA.

This clone was detected only once. TCRdb's table, derived via immunoSEQ multiplex PCR, lists solely in-frame clones and lacks some. In the table there are around 250,000 clones, roughly nine tenths of which are singletons. Germline V lookup: CDR1 SGHAT, CDR2 FQDESV (reference sequence). V gave up 6 bases and J gave up 7 bases; unmatched junction bases: 8. This CDR3 spans 14 amino acids. Sequencing used peripheral blood. The receptor was isolated from a man younger than 35 with active or convalescent COVID-19. The genes are TRBV11-1 and TRBJ2-1, with 8 bases lining up with TRBD2. CDR3 region: CASRSSSGWNEQFF. CDR3 in DNA: TGTGCCAGCAGGTCCTCTAGCGGGTGGAATGAGCAGTTCTTC.